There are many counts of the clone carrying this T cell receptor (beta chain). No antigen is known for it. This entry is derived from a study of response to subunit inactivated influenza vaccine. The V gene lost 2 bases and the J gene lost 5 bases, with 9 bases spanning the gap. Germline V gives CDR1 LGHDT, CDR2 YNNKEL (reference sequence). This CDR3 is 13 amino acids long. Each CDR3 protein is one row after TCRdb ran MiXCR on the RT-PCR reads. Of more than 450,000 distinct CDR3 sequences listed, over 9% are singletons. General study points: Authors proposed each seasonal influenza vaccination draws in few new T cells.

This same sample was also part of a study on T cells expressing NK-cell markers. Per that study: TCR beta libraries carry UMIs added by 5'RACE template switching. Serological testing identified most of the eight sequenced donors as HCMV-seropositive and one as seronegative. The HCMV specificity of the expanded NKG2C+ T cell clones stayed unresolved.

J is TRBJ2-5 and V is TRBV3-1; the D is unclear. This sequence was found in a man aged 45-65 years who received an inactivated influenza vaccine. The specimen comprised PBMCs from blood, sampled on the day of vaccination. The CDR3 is CASSQFQVETQYF. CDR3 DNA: TGTGCCAGCAGCCAATTTCAAGTGGAGACCCAGTACTTC.